This section outlines one T cell receptor beta chain sequence together with its context. Its antigen is not known. The authors split each subset's genomic DNA evenly across several immunoSEQ plates. In the original analysis: Junction-only immunoSEQ sequences carried no quality scores, so filtering differed. Using immunoSEQ multiplex PCR, the repertoire was profiled, and TCRdb retains in-frame clones only, with some absent. The V and J calls and clone size were taken over from that table, and D and trimming were inferred from the DNA. This sample has roughly 2.6 million clones, with around 90% found just once. Partitioning of CD4+ cells yielded a CD45RA+ naive subset and a CD45RA-negative memory subset. These data belong to a study of shared clonotypes between healthy human individuals. General observations from the study: Naive CD4 clonotypes were shared across several donors at around 5%.

The CDR3 spans 13 residues. The trim removed 5 bases at V and 8 bases at J, leaving 5 bases unmatched. Looked up from germline, CDR1 is LNHDA and CDR2 is SQIVND (reference sequence). The chain has TRBV19 and TRBJ2-1, with 8 positions matching TRBD2. This clonotype was sampled from a man aged 18 to 35 in good health. The sequencing input was naive CD4+ T cells sorted from blood. The sample's subset: CD45RA+ positively selected. DNA for the CDR3: TGTGCCAGTAGTGCGGGGGGCGGGGATGAGCAGTTCTTC. Translation: CASSAGGGDEQFF.